A single sample gave rise to the 28 T cell receptor beta chains below, sequenced in a study of blood T cell repertoires in COVID-19. Produced via immunoSEQ multiplex PCR; TCRdb's table is partial and in-frame only. The sample includes about 200,000 clones, approximately 83% of them seen just once. Source material: peripheral blood. Receptor source: a man in his fifties or sixties with acute or convalescent COVID-19.

This chain connects TRBV27 to TRBJ1-6; D perhaps matches TRBD1 (6 bases). Germline loops: CDR1 MNHEY, CDR2 SMNVEV (reference sequence). V was clipped by 3 bases and J by 8 bases, with 11 bases between them. This CDR3 is 14 amino acids long. The CDR3 region is CASSFQQGYSPLHF. CDR3 nucleotides: TGTGCCAGCAGTTTTCAACAGGGTTATTCACCCCTCCACTTT.

J is TRBJ2-3 and V is TRBV5-1, with TRBD1 matching over 10 bases. The CDR3 totals 15 residues. V lost 4 bases to trimming and J lost 0 bases; unmatched junction nucleotides: 2. Germline loops: CDR1 SGHRS, CDR2 YFSETQ. The CDR3 here is CASSAGQGSTDTQYF. The CDR3 DNA is TGCGCCAGCAGCGCGGGACAGGGGAGCACAGATACGCAGTATTTT.

This clone was seen more than once but under ten times. The chain employs TRBV5-1 and TRBJ1-1, with D tentatively TRBD1 (5 bases). CDR3 length: 14 amino acids. V dropped 1 base and J dropped 4 bases, with 11 bases sitting between them. Germline values: CDR1 SGHRS, CDR2 YFSETQ. CDR3 residues: CASSLTDSGTEAFF. The CDR3 DNA follows: TGCGCCAGCAGCTTGACCGACAGTGGCACTGAAGCTTTCTTT.

The chain has TRBV12-3 or TRBV12-4 and TRBJ1-2; 8 bases are shared with TRBD1. CDR3 length: 13 amino acids. V gave up 6 bases and J gave up 6 bases; unmatched junction bases: 6. In nucleotides, the CDR3 is TGTGCCAGCAGCCCGACAGGGGTGGATGGCTACACCTTC. This sequence encodes CASSPTGVDGYTF.

This clone was counted only a few times. The chain carries TRBV12-3 or TRBV12-4 and TRBJ2-2; D call uncertain. V dropped 6 bases and J dropped 1 base, with 6 bases sitting between them. CDR3 size: 13 residues. DNA of the CDR3: TGTGCCAGCAGGGCCCTGAACACCGGGGAGCTGTTTTTT. As protein: CASRALNTGELFF.

The rearrangement links TRBV6-5 to TRBJ2-4, with 11 nucleotides matching TRBD1. The V gene end was trimmed by 8 bases and the J gene end by 6 bases; junction bases not matched to a gene: 3. Per the germline V gene, CDR1 is MNHEY and CDR2 is SVGAGI. This CDR3 contains 13 residues. The CDR3, as DNA: TGTGCCAGCCGGACAGGGGGCACAAACATTCAGTACTTC. This encodes CASRTGGTNIQYF.

The chain links TRBV5-1 to TRBJ1-5; D is perhaps TRBD1 (5 bases). Looked up from germline, CDR1 is SGHRS and CDR2 is YFSETQ. The CDR3 runs 13 residues. Between the trimmed V and J ends, which lost 5 bases and 4 bases, there was a span of 10 bases. In DNA, the CDR3 is TGCGCCAGCAGGGGGGGGGAAAATCAGCCCCAGCATTTT. Its translation is CASRGGENQPQHF.

V is TRBV24-1 and J is TRBJ1-2; no firm D call. The germline gives CDR1 KGHDR, CDR2 SFDVKD. Trimming removed 2 bases at V and 3 bases at J, with 6 bases between. This CDR3 has 13 amino acids. The CDR3 loop reads CATSDSTDYGYTF. DNA for the CDR3: TGTGCCACCAGTGATTCTACAGACTATGGCTACACCTTC.

The chain employs TRBV7-2 and TRBJ1-5, with D perhaps TRBD1 (6 bases). Between the trimmed V and J ends, which lost 1 base and 6 bases, there was a span of 13 bases. From germline, CDR1 is SGHTA and CDR2 FQGNSA. CDR3 length: 15 amino acids. CDR3 amino acids: CASSLEGDRFQPQHF. The CDR3 DNA reads TGTGCCAGCAGCTTAGAAGGTGACAGGTTTCAGCCCCAGCATTTT. Combining the CDR3 with reference TRBV7-2 and TRBJ1-5 gives the whole variable domain GAGVSQSPSNKVTEKGKDVELRCDPISGHTALYWYRQSLGQGLEFLIYFQGNSAPDKSGLPSDRFSAERTGGSVSTLTIQRTQQEDSAVYLCASSLEGDRFQPQHFGDGTRLSIL.

V usage is TRBV3-1 (or the pseudogene TRBV3-2) and J usage is TRBJ1-3, with 10 nucleotides matching TRBD1. Trimming cost V 4 bases and J 4 bases; bases outside gene matches: 4. CDR1 LGHDT and CDR2 YNNKEL come from the germline V gene (reference sequence). The length of the CDR3 is 15 residues. The CDR3 DNA follows: TGTGCCAGCAGCCGAGACAGGGGGCTAGGAAACACCATATATTTT. Translation gives CASSRDRGLGNTIYF.

Remarks on this clone: The sample has other DNA sequences that encode this CDR3 too. This chain joins TRBV28 and TRBJ1-5; D remains ambiguous. The ends were cut back, 2 bases at V and 6 bases at J, with 8 bases in the middle. CDR3 size: 13 residues. In germline, CDR1 is MDHEN, CDR2 SYDVKM. The CDR3 nucleotides are TGTGCCAGCAGTTTAGATGGAGGTCAGCCCCAGCATTTT. As protein: CASSLDGGQPQHF.

V is TRBV5-1 and J is TRBJ2-6; tentatively, D is TRBD1 (6 bases). Germline V gene lookup returns CDR1 SGHRS and CDR2 YFSETQ. With 0 bases removed from V and 4 bases from J, the gap between germline ends came to 14 bases. This CDR3 spans 17 amino acids. CDR3 sequence reads: CASSLVQGRAGANVLTF. The CDR3 DNA sequence: TGCGCCAGCAGCTTGGTACAGGGTAGGGCCGGGGCCAACGTCCTGACTTTC.

This clone has a handful of counts. The V and J genes are TRBV6-1 and TRBJ1-5; the match to TRBD1 covers 11 bases. Germline assignment: CDR1 MNHNS and CDR2 SASEGT. This CDR3 is 17 amino acids long. V lost 1 base, J lost 7 bases, and 9 bases stayed unmatched. For the CDR3, the DNA is TGTGCCAGCAGTGAAGTAATGGGGACAGGGGGACGGCAGCCCCAGCATTTT. Its translation is CASSEVMGTGGRQPQHF.

This CDR3 is CASSFGLAGVVYNEQFF. The CDR3 DNA reads as TGTGCCAGCAGCTTCGGACTAGCGGGAGTGGTATACAATGAGCAGTTCTTC. The rearrangement joins TRBV7-2 to TRBJ2-1; 13 nucleotides agree with TRBD2. The CDR3 sequence is 17 residues long. Germline CDR1 reads SGHTA; CDR2 reads FQGNSA. V lost 3 bases and J lost 4; bases outside the gene matches: 6.

CDR3 loop: CASRTASNQPQHF. DNA of the CDR3: TGTGCCAGCAGAACAGCTAGCAATCAGCCCCAGCATTTT. The J gene is TRBJ1-5, the V gene TRBV6-5; unclear D gene. Germline V gives CDR1 MNHEY, CDR2 SVGAGI. V was trimmed by 6 bases and J by 0 bases, leaving 6 bases between them. This CDR3 contains 13 residues.

The chain recombines TRBV9 with TRBJ2-7; 8 bases are shared with TRBD2. The germline gives CDR1 SGDLS, CDR2 YYNGEE. With V trimmed by 0 bases and J by 6 bases, 8 bases remained unmatched. The CDR3 length is 15 residues. The CDR3 DNA follows: TGTGCCAGCAGCGTAGACACGGGACTAGTGCGCGAGCAGTACTTC. Translated: CASSVDTGLVREQYF.

The genes are TRBV25-1 and TRBJ2-7, with D tentatively TRBD2 (6 bases). Trimming took off 5 bases at V and 3 bases at J, with 11 bases between the two ends. The CDR3 runs to 13 residues. The V gene's germline CDR1 is MGHDK and CDR2 SYGVNS. The CDR3 DNA follows: TGTGCCAGCAGTTTTGCGGGAAGCTACGAGCAGTACTTC. Translated, it gives CASSFAGSYEQYF.

V and J are TRBV14 and TRBJ2-7, with 11 bases fitting TRBD1. With 4 bases clipped from V and 5 bases from J, the junction kept 4 bases outside the gene matches. CDR1 and CDR2 (germline): SGHDN, FVKESK. This CDR3 contains 14 residues. This CDR3 is CASSPRDRGNEQYF. CDR3 sequence (DNA): TGTGCCAGCAGCCCACGGGACAGGGGGAACGAGCAGTACTTC.

The gene calls are TRBV10-3 and TRBJ2-7; 7 bases are a match to TRBD2. With 8 bases clipped from V and 7 bases from J, the junction kept 8 bases outside the gene matches. Per the germline V gene, CDR1 is ENHRY and CDR2 is SYGVKD. This CDR3 has 12 residues. The CDR3, as DNA: TGTGCCATCCGCGGGGGAGGGTCTGAGCAGTACTTC. Residues: CAIRGGGSEQYF.

V and J are TRBV20-1 and TRBJ2-7; D possibly corresponds to TRBD2 (6 bases). This CDR3 comprises 14 residues. The germline V gene encodes CDR1 DFQATT and CDR2 SNEGSKA (reference sequence). The ends were cut back, 3 bases at V and 6 bases at J, with 18 bases in the middle. CDR3 loop: CSASKGGVGREQYF. Written as DNA, the CDR3 is TGCAGTGCTAGTAAGGGCGGGGTGGGCCGCGAGCAGTACTTC.

This clone has just a few counts. The chain uses TRBV18 and TRBJ2-7; D is unclear. Germline CDR1 and CDR2: KGHSH and LQKENI. The CDR3 is 12 amino acids. V lost 3 bases, J lost 4 bases, and 7 bases lay in between. CDR3 in DNA: TGTGCCAGCTCACCGAGGCCATACGAGCAGTACTTC. It encodes CASSPRPYEQYF.

The chain couples TRBV4-2 to TRBJ2-7, with 8 bases identical to TRBD2. J was trimmed by 2 bases and V by 1 base; bases with no gene match: 4. Germline V gene sequence: CDR1 LGHNA, CDR2 YNFKEQ. The CDR3 runs to 15 residues. The CDR3: CASSQVERGTYEQYF. Here the CDR3 DNA reads TGTGCCAGCAGCCAAGTGGAGCGGGGGACCTACGAGCAGTACTTC.

J is TRBJ1-5 and V is TRBV4-1, with 7 bases that match TRBD1. CDR1 and CDR2 (germline): MGHRA, YSYEKL. This CDR3 spans 16 amino acids. After removal of 0 bases from V and 8 bases from J, the junction contained 10 bases not matched to a gene. The CDR3 DNA sequence: TGCGCCAGCAGCCAAGATGGGTCGGACAGGAGAGAGCCCCAGCATTTT. It specifies CASSQDGSDRREPQHF.

The chain is built from TRBV20-1 and TRBJ2-7; the match to TRBD1 covers 7 bases. Germline V gives CDR1 DFQATT, CDR2 SNEGSKA (reference sequence). Losses at the gene ends were 4 bases for V and 1 base for J; bases not matched to a gene: 7. The CDR3 sequence is 14 residues long. The CDR3 DNA follows: TGCAGTGCTATTGACAGGGTGTCGTCCTACGAGCAGTACTTC. It yields the protein CSAIDRVSSYEQYF.

The genes are TRBV7-3 and TRBJ2-2; TRBD2 might be the D (5 bases). V dropped 0 bases and J dropped 0 bases, with 11 bases sitting between them. Germline assignment: CDR1 SGHTA and CDR2 FQGTGA. This CDR3 has 17 residues. Here the CDR3 DNA reads TGTGCCAGCAGCTTAACCCGGGAAATCGCGAACACCGGGGAGCTGTTTTTT. Translation gives CASSLTREIANTGELFF.

A note on this clone: Additional DNA sequences in this sample encode the identical CDR3. The chain carries TRBV6-6 and TRBJ2-7, with D unresolved. The germline V and J ends were trimmed by 2 bases and 3 bases, with 2 bases remaining between them. Per germline, CDR1 MNHNY and CDR2 SVGAGI (reference sequence). This CDR3 is built from 11 residues. CDR3 amino acids: CASSYRYEQYF. The CDR3 region has the DNA TGTGCCAGCAGTTACCGCTACGAGCAGTACTTC.

This clone has just a few counts. V usage is TRBV12-3 or TRBV12-4 and J usage is TRBJ1-1; D is ambiguous. This CDR3 has 13 amino acids. Trimming took off 5 bases at V and 1 base at J, with 8 bases between the two ends. CDR3 loop: CASSLMWNTEAFF. The CDR3 DNA reads as TGTGCCAGCAGTCTAATGTGGAACACTGAAGCTTTCTTT.

This clone appeared once. The genes are TRBV15 and TRBJ2-5, with D uncertain. This CDR3 has 13 residues. V lost 0 bases and J 5 bases, leaving 7 bases between the germline ends. Per the germline V gene, CDR1 is LNHNV and CDR2 is YYDKDF (reference sequence). The CDR3 sequence is CATSRDRGETQYF. The DNA for the CDR3 is TGTGCCACCAGCAGAGATCGAGGTGAGACCCAGTACTTC.